This T cell receptor beta chain was recovered during a study of regulatory T cells in long-lasting Graves disease. The overall study: The study counted Graves' disease as persistent given over 5 years of antithyroid drugs and positive TSH receptor antibodies. Study-wide results and limits: Persistent disease preferred TRBV28, TRBJ1-2 and TRBJ2-5. Patients whose Graves' disease persisted exhibited lower TCR diversity than those newly diagnosed.

TCR beta libraries were built with iRepertoire HTBI primers and Arm-PCR of CDR3 regions. TCRdb re-derived calls from the multiplex PCR reads in MiXCR, one entry per CDR3 protein. Found here are about 660,000 distinct CDR3 sequences, around 30% of them singletons; the top ten hold around 42%. Sample time point: persistent/refractory GD, antithyroid drugs over 5 years with positive TRAb. The TCR library used RNA extracted from PBMCs. In regard to this clonotype: The antigen is undetermined.

V lost 0 bases, J lost 0 bases, and 11 bases stayed unmatched. CDR3 size: 20 residues. Germline V lookup: CDR1 SGHRS, CDR2 YFSETQ. The sequence was collected from a female donor with Graves disease. Material: peripheral blood mononuclear cells (PBMCs), obtained when the disease was refractory, from a patient treated with antithyroid drugs. The chain has TRBV5-1 and TRBJ1-5; 11 bases agree with TRBD1. The CDR3 nucleotides are TGCGCCAGCAGCTTGGCCCGGGGGACAGGGGGAAGGTATAGCAATCAGCCCCAGCATTTT. This codes for CASSLARGTGGRYSNQPQHF.